This T cell receptor (beta chain) originates from a study of cytomegalovirus exposure and HLA in healthy donors. Remarks on this clone: As yet, its antigen is unknown.

Vbeta (60) and Jbeta (13) primers were used in the PCR. Libraries were prepared by immunoSEQ multiplex PCR; TCRdb keeps only in-frame clonotypes and omits some of them. The sample lists about 180,000 clones, around 80% occurring once. Study-wide findings and caveats: A later analysis found most CMV-associated TCR beta chains apparently HLA-restricted. Serostatus for CMV was the only available immune exposure information. The dataset shows that most TCR sequences were rare, while some public TCRs occurred in many donors. V segments that were indistinguishable, TRBV6-2 and TRBV6-3 among them, were omitted from analysis.

The germline gives CDR1 SGHTA, CDR2 FQGNSA. The CDR3 sequence is 12 residues long. V lost 1 base and J 6 bases, leaving 4 bases between the germline ends. The source is a girl between 5 and 17 years old in good health and CMV-seropositive. Source material: PBMCs. The rearrangement joins TRBV7-2 to TRBJ2-4; D is ambiguous. The CDR3 sequence is CASSLDRNIQYF. CDR3 sequence (DNA): TGTGCCAGCAGCTTAGATCGAAACATTCAGTACTTC.